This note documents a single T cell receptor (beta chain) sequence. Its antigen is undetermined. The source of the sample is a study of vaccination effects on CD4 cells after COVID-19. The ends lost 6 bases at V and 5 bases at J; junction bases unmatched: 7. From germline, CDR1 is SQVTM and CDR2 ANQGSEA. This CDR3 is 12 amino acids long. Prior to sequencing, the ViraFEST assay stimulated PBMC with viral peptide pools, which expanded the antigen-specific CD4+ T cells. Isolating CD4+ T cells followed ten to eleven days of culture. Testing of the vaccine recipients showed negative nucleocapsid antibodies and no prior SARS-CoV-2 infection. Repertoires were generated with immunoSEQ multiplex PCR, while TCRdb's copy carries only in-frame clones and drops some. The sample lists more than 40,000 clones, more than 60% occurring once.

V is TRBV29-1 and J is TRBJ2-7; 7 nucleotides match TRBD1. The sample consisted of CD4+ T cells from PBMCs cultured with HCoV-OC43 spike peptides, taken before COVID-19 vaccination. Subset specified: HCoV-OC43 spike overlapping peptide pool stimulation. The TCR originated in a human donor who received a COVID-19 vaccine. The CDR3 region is CSVNRGPNEQYF. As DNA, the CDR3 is TGCAGCGTCAACAGGGGACCGAACGAGCAGTACTTC.